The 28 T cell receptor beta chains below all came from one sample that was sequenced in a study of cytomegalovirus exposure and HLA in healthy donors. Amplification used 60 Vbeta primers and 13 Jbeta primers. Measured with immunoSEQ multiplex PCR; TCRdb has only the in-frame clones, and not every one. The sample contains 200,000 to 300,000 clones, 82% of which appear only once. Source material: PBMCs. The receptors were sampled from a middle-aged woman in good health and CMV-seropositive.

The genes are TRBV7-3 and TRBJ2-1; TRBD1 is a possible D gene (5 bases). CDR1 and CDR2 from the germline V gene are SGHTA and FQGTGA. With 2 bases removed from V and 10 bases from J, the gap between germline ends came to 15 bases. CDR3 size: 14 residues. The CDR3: CASSLGPGHGEQFF. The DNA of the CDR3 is TGTGCCAGCAGCTTAGGGCCAGGGCATGGGGAGCAGTTCTTC.

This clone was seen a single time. CDR3 sequence reads: CASRPVAGLSSYEQYF. CDR3 coding DNA: TGTGCCAGCAGGCCCGTAGCGGGGTTAAGCTCCTACGAGCAGTACTTC. The chain is built from TRBV11-2 and TRBJ2-7, with TRBD2 matching over 8 bases. CDR3 length: 16 amino acids. Germline trimming cut 6 bases from V and 0 bases from J; bases unmatched to any gene: 10. CDR1 and CDR2 (germline): SGHAT, FQNNGV.

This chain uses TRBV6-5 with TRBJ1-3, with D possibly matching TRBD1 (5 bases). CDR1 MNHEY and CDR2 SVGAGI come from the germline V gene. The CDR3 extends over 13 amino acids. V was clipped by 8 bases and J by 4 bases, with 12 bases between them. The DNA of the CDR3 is TGTGCCAGCCGATGGGGGGGAGGAAACACCATATATTTT. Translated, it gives CASRWGGGNTIYF.

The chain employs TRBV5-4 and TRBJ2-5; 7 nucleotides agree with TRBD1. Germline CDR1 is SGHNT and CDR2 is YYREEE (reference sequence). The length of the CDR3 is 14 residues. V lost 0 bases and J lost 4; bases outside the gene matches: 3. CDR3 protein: CASSLGAGGETQYF. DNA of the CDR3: TGTGCCAGCAGCTTGGGGGCAGGGGGAGAGACCCAGTACTTC.

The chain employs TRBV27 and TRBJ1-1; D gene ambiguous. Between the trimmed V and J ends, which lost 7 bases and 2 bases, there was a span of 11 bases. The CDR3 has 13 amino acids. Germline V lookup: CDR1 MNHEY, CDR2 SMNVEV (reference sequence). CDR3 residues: CASKRGGNTEAFF. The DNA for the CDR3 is TGTGCCAGCAAGCGGGGAGGTAACACTGAAGCTTTCTTT.

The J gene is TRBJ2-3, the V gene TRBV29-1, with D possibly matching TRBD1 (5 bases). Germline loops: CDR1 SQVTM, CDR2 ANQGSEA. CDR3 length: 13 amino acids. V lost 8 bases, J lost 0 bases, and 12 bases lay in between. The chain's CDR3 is CSSDSPSTDTQYF. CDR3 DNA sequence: TGCAGCTCAGACAGCCCAAGCACAGATACGCAGTATTTT.

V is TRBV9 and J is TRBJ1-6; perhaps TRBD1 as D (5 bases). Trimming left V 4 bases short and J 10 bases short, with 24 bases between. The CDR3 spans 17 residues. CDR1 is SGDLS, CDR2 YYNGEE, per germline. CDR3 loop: CASSPHGGGGLNSPLHF. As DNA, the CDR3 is TGTGCCAGCAGCCCACATGGTGGGGGAGGATTGAACTCACCCCTCCACTTT.

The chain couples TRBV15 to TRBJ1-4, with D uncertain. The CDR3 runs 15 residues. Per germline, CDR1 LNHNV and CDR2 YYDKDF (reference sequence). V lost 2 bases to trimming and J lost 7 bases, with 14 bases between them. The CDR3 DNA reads TGTGCCACCAGCAGACCGACGGGAGGGAGTGAAAAACTGTTTTTT. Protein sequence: CATSRPTGGSEKLFF.

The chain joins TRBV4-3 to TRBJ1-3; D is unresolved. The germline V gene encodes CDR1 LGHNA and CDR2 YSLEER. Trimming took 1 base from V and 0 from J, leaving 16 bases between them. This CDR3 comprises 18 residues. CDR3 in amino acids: CASSQAPQAVLSGNTIYF. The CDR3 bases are TGCGCCAGCAGCCAAGCCCCCCAGGCAGTCCTCTCTGGAAACACCATATATTTT.

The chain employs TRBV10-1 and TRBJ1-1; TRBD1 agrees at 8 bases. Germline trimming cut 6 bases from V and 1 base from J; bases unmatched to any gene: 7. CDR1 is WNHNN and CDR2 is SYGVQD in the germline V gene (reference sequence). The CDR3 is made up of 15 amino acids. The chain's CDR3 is CASRAGTGENTEAFF. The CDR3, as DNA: TGCGCCAGCAGGGCCGGGACAGGAGAGAACACTGAAGCTTTCTTT.

CDR3 coding DNA: TGTGCCAGCAGGGGGACAGGGGGAAATTCACCCCTCCACTTT. It yields the protein CASRGTGGNSPLHF. V is TRBV2 and J is TRBJ1-6, with 11 bases identical to TRBD1. The V segment lost 6 bases and the J segment 7 bases; nucleotides outside the gene matches: 2. The CDR3 extends over 14 amino acids. Germline V gene lookup returns CDR1 SNHLY and CDR2 FYNNEI.

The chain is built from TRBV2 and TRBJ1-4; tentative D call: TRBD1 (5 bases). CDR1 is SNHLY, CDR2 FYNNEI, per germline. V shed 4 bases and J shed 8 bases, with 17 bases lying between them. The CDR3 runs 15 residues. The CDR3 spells CASSGRGPRGEKLFF. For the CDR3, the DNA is TGTGCCAGCAGTGGGAGGGGTCCACGGGGGGAAAAACTGTTTTTT.

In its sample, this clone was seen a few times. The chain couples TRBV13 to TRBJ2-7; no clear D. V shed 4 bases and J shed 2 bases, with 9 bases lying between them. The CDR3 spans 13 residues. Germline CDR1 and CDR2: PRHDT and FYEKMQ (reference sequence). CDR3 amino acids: CASSSSFTYEQYF. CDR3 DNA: TGTGCCAGCAGCTCGAGTTTTACCTACGAGCAGTACTTC.

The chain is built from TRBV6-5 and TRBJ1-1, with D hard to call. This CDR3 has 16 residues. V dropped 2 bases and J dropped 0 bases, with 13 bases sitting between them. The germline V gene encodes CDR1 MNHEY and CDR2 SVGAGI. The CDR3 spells CASSYLVGGMNTEAFF. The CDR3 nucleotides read TGTGCCAGCAGTTACCTCGTCGGAGGGATGAACACTGAAGCTTTCTTT.

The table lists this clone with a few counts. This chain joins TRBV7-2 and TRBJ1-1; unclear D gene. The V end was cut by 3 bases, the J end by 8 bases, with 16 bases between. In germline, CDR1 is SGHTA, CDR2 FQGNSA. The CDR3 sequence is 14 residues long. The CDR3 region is CASSFYPMRPEAFF. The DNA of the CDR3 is TGTGCCAGCAGCTTCTACCCGATGAGGCCAGAAGCTTTCTTT.

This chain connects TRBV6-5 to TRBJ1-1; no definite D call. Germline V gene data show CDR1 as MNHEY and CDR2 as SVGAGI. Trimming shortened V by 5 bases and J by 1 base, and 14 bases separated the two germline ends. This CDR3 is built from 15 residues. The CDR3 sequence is CASSPQRGKNTEAFF. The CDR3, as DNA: TGTGCCAGCAGTCCCCAGCGGGGAAAGAACACTGAAGCTTTCTTT.

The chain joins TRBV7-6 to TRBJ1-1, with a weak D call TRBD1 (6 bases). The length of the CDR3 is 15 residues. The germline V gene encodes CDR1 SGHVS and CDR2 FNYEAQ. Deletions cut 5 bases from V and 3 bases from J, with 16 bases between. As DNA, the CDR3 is TGTGCCAGCAGCCCAGTTTCGACAGGTGACACTGAAGCTTTCTTT. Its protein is CASSPVSTGDTEAFF.

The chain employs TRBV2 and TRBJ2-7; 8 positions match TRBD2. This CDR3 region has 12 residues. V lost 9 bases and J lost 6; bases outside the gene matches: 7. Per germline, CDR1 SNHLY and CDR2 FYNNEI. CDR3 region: CASRFAGGEQYF. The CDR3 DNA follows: TGTGCCAGTCGGTTTGCGGGGGGCGAGCAGTACTTC.

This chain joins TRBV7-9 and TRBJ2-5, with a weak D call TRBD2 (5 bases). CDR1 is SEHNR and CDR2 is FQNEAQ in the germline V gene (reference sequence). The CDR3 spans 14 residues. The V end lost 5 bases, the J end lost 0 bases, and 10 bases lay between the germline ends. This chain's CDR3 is CASSDGEYQETQYF. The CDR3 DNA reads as TGTGCCAGCAGCGACGGGGAGTACCAAGAGACCCAGTACTTC.

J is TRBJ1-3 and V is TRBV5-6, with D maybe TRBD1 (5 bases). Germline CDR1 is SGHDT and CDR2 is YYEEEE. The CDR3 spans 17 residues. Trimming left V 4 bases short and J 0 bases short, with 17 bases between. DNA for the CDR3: TGTGCCAGCAGCCTCGACAGCCTATTTCTCTCTGGAAACACCATATATTTT. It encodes CASSLDSLFLSGNTIYF.

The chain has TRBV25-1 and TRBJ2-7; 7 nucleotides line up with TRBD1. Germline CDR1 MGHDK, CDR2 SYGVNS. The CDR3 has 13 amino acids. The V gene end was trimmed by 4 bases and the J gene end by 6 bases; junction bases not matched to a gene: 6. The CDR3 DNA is TGTGCCAGCAGTGGAACAGGGGAAGTCGAGCAGTACTTC. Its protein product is CASSGTGEVEQYF.

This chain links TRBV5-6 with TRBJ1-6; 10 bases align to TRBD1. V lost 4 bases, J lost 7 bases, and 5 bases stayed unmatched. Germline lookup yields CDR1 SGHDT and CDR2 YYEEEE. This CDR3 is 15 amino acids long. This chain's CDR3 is CASSNWTGGNSPLHF. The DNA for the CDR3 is TGTGCCAGCAGCAATTGGACAGGGGGGAATTCACCCCTCCACTTT.

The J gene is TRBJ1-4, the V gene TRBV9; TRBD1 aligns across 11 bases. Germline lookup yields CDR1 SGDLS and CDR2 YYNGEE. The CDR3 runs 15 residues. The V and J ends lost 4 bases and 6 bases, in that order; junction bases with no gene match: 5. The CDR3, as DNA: TGTGCCAGCAGCTTCGGACAGGGGGCATATGAAAAACTGTTTTTT. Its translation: CASSFGQGAYEKLFF. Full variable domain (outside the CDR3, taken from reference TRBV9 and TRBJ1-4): DSGVTQTPKHLITATGQRVTLRCSPRSGDLSVYWYQQSLDQGLQFLIQYYNGEERAKGNILERFSAQQFPDLHSELNLSSLELGDSALYFCASSFGQGAYEKLFFGSGTQLSVL.

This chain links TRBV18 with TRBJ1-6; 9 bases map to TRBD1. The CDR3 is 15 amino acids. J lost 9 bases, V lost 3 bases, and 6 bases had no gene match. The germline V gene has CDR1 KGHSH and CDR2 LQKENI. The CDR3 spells CASSPGTGYGSPLHF. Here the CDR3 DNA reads TGTGCCAGCTCACCCGGGACAGGGTACGGTTCACCCCTCCACTTT.

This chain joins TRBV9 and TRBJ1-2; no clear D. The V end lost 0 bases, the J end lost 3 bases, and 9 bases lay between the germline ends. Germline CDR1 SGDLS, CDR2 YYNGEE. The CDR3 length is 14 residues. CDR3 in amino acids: CASSVGGEHYGYTF. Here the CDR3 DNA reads TGTGCCAGCAGCGTAGGGGGAGAGCACTATGGCTACACCTTC.

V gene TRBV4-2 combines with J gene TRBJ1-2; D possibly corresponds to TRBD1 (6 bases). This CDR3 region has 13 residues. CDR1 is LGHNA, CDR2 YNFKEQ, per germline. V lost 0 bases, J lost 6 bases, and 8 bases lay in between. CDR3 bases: TGTGCCAGCAGCCAAGAGGCAGGGGATGGCTACACCTTC. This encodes CASSQEAGDGYTF.

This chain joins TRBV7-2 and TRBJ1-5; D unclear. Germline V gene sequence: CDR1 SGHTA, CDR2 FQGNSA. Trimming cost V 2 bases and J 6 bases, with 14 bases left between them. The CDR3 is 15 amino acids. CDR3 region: CASSLSGPAGQPQHF. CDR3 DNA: TGTGCCAGCAGCTTATCGGGTCCGGCCGGTCAGCCCCAGCATTTT. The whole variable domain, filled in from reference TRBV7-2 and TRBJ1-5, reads GAGVSQSPSNKVTEKGKDVELRCDPISGHTALYWYRQSLGQGLEFLIYFQGNSAPDKSGLPSDRFSAERTGGSVSTLTIQRTQQEDSAVYLCASSLSGPAGQPQHFGDGTRLSIL.

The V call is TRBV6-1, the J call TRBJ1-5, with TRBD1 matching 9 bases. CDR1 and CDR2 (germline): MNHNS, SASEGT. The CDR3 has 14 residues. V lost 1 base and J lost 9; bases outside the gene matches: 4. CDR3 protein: CASSEGQGVGPQHF. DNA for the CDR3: TGTGCCAGCAGTGAAGGACAGGGGGTGGGGCCCCAGCATTTT.